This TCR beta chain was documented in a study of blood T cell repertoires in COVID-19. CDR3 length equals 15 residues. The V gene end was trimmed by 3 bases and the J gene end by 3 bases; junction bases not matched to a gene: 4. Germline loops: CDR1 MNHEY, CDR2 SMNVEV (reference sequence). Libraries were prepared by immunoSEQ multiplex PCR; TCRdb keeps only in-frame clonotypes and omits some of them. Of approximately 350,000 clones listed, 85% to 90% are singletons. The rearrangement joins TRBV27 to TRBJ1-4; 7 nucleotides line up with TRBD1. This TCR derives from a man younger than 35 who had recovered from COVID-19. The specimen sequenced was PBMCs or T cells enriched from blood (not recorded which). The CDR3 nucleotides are TGTGCCAGCAGTTTGACAGGGTATGCTAATGAAAAACTGTTTTTT. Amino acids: CASSLTGYANEKLFF. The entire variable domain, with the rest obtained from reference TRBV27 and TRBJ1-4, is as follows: EAQVTQNPRYLITVTGKKLTVTCSQNMNHEYMSWYRQDPGLGLRQIYYSMNVEVTDKGDVPEGYKVSRKEKRNFPLILESPSPNQTSLYFCASSLTGYANEKLFFGSGTQLSVL.